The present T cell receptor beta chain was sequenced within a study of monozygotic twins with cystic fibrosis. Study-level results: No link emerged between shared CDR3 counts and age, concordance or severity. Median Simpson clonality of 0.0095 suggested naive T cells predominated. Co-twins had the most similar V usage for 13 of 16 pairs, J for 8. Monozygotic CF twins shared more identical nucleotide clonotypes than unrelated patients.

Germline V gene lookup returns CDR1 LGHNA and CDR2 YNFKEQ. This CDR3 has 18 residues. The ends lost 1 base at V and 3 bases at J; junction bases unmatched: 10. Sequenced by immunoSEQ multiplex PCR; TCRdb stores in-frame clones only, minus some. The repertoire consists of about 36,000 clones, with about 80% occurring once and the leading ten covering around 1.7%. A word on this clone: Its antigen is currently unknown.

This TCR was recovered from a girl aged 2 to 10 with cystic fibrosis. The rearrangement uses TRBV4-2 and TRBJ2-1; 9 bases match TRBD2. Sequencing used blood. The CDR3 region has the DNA TGTGCCAGCAGCCAAGGTCGGCTAGCGGGGAACCTCTACAATGAGCAGTTCTTC. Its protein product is CASSQGRLAGNLYNEQFF.